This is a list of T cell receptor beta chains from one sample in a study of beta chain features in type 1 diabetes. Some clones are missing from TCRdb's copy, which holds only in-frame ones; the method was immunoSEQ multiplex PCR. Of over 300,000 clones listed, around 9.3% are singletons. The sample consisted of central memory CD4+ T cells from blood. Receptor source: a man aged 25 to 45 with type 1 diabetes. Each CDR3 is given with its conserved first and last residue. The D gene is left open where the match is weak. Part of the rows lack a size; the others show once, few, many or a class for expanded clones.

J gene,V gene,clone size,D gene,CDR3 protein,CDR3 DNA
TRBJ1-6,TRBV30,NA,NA,CAWSVLDSNSPLHF,TGTGCCTGGAGTGTTTTGGACAGTAATTCACCCCTCCACTTT
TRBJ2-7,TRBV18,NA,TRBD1,CASSPPEGTGLFYEQYF,TGTGCCAGCTCACCACCGGAGGGGACAGGGCTTTTCTACGAGCAGTACTTC
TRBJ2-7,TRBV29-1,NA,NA,CSVEGSGSRSEQYF,TGCAGCGTTGAAGGTTCCGGGTCTAGGAGCGAGCAGTACTTC
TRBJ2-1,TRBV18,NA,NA,CASSPPSQGNEQFF,TGTGCCAGCTCACCACCGTCTCAGGGCAATGAGCAGTTCTTC
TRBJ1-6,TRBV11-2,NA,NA,CASSLFTGSDSPLHF,TGTGCCAGCAGCTTATTTACAGGATCGGATTCACCCCTCCACTTT
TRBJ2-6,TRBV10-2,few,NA,CASSAGGGIAGANVLTF,TGCGCCAGCAGTGCCGGGGGCGGGATTGCAGGGGCCAACGTCCTGACTTTC
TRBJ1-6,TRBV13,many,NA,CASSTNQGYANSPLHF,TGTGCCAGCAGCACAAACCAGGGTTATGCCAATTCACCCCTCCACTTT
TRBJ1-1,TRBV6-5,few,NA,CASSSLFMDVPEAFF,TGTGCCAGCAGTTCCCTCTTTATGGATGTCCCTGAAGCTTTCTTT
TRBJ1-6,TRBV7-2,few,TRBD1,CASSFSGGGHSALHF,TGTGCCAGCAGCTTCTCAGGGGGCGGCCATTCTGCCCTCCACTTT
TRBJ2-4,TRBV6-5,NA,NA,CASSPWDRVNIQYF,TGTGCCAGCAGTCCCTGGGACCGCGTAAACATTCAGTACTTC
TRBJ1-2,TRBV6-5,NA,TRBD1,CASSERDRINYGYTF,TGTGCCAGCAGCGAAAGGGACAGGATTAACTATGGCTACACCTTC
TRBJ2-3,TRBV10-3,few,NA,CAISQGLTNTDTQYF,TGTGCCATCAGCCAGGGACTGACGAACACAGATACGCAGTATTTT
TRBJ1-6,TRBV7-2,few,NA,CASSQDLSPLHF,TGTGCCAGCAGCCAGGACCTGTCACCCCTCCACTTT
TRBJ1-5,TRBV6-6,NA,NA,CASQAGYSNQPQHF,TGTGCCAGCCAGGCGGGTTATAGCAATCAGCCCCAGCATTTT
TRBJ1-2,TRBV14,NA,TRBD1,CASSRRDRTYGYTF,TGTGCCAGCAGCCGCCGGGACAGGACCTATGGCTACACCTTC
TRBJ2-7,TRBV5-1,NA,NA,CASSGDGQPPLYF,TGCGCCAGCAGCGGGGACGGACAACCCCCTTTGTACTTC
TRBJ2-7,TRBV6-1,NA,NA,CASNPRGSEQYF,TGTGCCAGCAATCCCAGGGGATCCGAGCAGTACTTC
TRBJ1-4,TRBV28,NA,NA,CASSLVSLREKLFF,TGTGCCAGCAGTTTAGTCAGCTTACGCGAAAAACTGTTTTTT
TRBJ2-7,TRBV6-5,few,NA,CASSSFASYEQYF,TGTGCCAGCAGTTCTTTCGCATCCTACGAGCAGTACTTC
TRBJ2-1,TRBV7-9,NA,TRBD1,CASSSLRQGTNEQFF,TGTGCCAGCAGCTCCCTGAGACAGGGAACTAATGAGCAGTTCTTC
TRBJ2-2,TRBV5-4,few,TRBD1,CASSLGQGATNTGELFF,TGTGCCAGCAGCTTGGGACAGGGGGCCACGAACACCGGGGAGCTGTTTTTT
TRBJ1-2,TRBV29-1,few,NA,CSVEDNRSANYGYTF,TGCAGCGTTGAAGATAATAGGTCAGCTAACTATGGCTACACCTTC
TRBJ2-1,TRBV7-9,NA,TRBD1,CASSFAGTGWHEQFF,TGTGCCAGCAGCTTTGCCGGGACAGGGTGGCATGAGCAGTTCTTC